A selection of T cell receptor beta chains follows, all from one sample in a study of blood T cell repertoires in COVID-19. Repertoires were generated with immunoSEQ multiplex PCR, while TCRdb's copy carries only in-frame clones and drops some. The data contain around 84,000 clones, about 86% of them singletons. Sequenced sample: peripheral blood. The receptors were sampled from a man older than 75 with active or convalescent COVID-19. Both conserved end residues are part of each CDR3. The D gene is left open where the match is weak. Size is stated for part of the rows, as once, few or many counts, or as a class when the clone is expanded.

J	V	D	size	DNA	CDR3
TRBJ1-4	TRBV9	TRBD1	.	TGTGCCAGCACCCGAGGGGGACAGCATAATGAAAAACTGTTTTTT	CASTRGGQHNEKLFF
TRBJ1-1	TRBV7-8	TRBD1	.	TGTGCCAGCAGCCGCAGACAGGGTGGCACTGAAGCTTTCTTT	CASSRRQGGTEAFF
TRBJ2-3	TRBV11-3	TRBD2	.	TGTGCCAGCAGCCATAACCCTTCTAGCGGGGGCTTGGTTACGCAGTATTTT	CASSHNPSSGGLVTQYF
TRBJ2-2	TRBV18	TRBD2	few	TGTGCCAGCTCACCAATGAGACTAGCGGGAGGGCCGAACACCGGGGAGCTGTTTTTT	CASSPMRLAGGPNTGELFF
TRBJ1-1	TRBV2	TRBD1	.	TGTGCCAGCAGCTACAGGGGGCGCGAAGCTTTCTTT	CASSYRGREAFF
TRBJ1-4	TRBV5-4	.	.	TGTGCCAGCACTCGGAACGCAGGGGCTAATGAAAAACTGTTTTTT	CASTRNAGANEKLFF
TRBJ1-6	TRBV5-1	.	.	TGCGCCAGCAGCTTTGAAGGAGGACGGAGTCTGAATTCACCCCTCCACTTT	CASSFEGGRSLNSPLHF
TRBJ2-3	TRBV15	.	.	TGTGCCACCAGCAGAGATGCGGGACCCACCTGGGACACAGATACGCAGTATTTT	CATSRDAGPTWDTDTQYF
TRBJ2-3	TRBV5-4	.	.	TGTGCCAGCATCAACGTGTTGACCATTAGACAGTGCACAGATACGCAGTATTTT	CASINVLTIRQCTDTQYF
TRBJ2-5	TRBV7-9	TRBD1	once	TGTGCCAGCAGCCCTACAGGGGGCGCCGAGACCCAGTACTTC	CASSPTGGAETQYF